This entry lists 23 T cell receptor beta chains sequenced from one sample in a study of tumor-infiltrating lymphocytes in oesophageal squamous cell carcinoma. Each CDR3 protein gets one entry after TCRdb re-called the PCR reads with MiXCR. The table has some 10,000 distinct CDR3 sequences, roughly half seen once. Sequenced sample: esophageal tumor tissue. All receptors derive from a female donor with esophageal squamous cell carcinoma.

A few counts support this clonotype. The chain combines TRBV7-2 with TRBJ2-5; D ambiguous. The germline V gene encodes CDR1 SGHTA and CDR2 FQGNSA. The CDR3 loop spans 14 amino acids. Trimming took off 1 base at V and 5 bases at J, with 11 bases between the two ends. The CDR3 bases are TGTGCCAGCAGCTTAGGCCCGGTTGGGGAGACCCAGTACTTC. This sequence encodes CASSLGPVGETQYF.

There are many counts of this clonotype. The chain couples TRBV14 to TRBJ2-7; D is possibly TRBD1 (6 bases). The V end was cut by 2 bases, the J end by 1 base, with 12 bases between. Germline CDR1 is SGHDN and CDR2 is FVKESK. The CDR3 spans 15 residues. The DNA for the CDR3 is TGTGCCAGCAGCCAAATGCCAGGGGTGTCCTACGAGCAGTACTTC. Translating gives CASSQMPGVSYEQYF.

V is TRBV12-3 or TRBV12-4 and J is TRBJ2-3, with TRBD1 matching 8 bases. The CDR3 contains 16 residues. J gave up 2 bases and V 6 bases, and 10 bases lay outside the gene matches. CDR3 region: CASSNPDRAFTDTQYF. The CDR3 DNA is TGTGCCAGCAGCAACCCGGACAGGGCGTTCACAGATACGCAGTATTTT.

The chain recombines TRBV12-3 or TRBV12-4 with TRBJ2-6; 9 bases fit TRBD2. Judging by the DNA end, TRBJ2-1 fits better; the J call may be wrong. The CDR3 totals 17 residues. The CDR3 region is CASTAGRFSGRSNEQFF. CDR3 nucleotide sequence: TGTGCCAGCACCGCGGGTAGATTTAGCGGGAGATCCAATGAGCAGTTCTTC.

The chain couples TRBV7-2 to TRBJ2-5; TRBD1 might be the D (5 bases). The J call may be mistaken, given a closer DNA end match to TRBJ2-7. Per the germline V gene, CDR1 is SGHTA and CDR2 is FQGNSA. The CDR3 is 14 amino acids. CDR3 in amino acids: CASSSKAGSYEQYF. For the CDR3, the DNA is TGTGCCAGCAGCTCGAAGGCAGGGTCCTACGAGCAGTACTTC.

To note about this clonotype: A read error is possible here, since a much larger clone lies one base away. The rearrangement links TRBV7-2 to TRBJ2-1; 7 bases line up with TRBD1. Germline V gene sequence: CDR1 SGHTA, CDR2 FQGNSA. CDR3 length: 15 residues. The CDR3 spells CASSLGGQTYNEQNF. The CDR3 DNA is TGTGCCAGCAGCTTAGGGGGACAGACCTACAATGAGCAGAACTTC. Supplemented by reference TRBV7-2 and TRBJ2-1, the full variable domain reads GAGVSQSPSNKVTEKGKDVELRCDPISGHTALYWYRQSLGQGLEFLIYFQGNSAPDKSGLPSDRFSAERTGGSVSTLTIQRTQQEDSAVYLCASSLGGQTYNEQNFGPGTRLTVL.

This clonotype was found a few times. The missing conserved phenylalanine or tryptophan at the end of this CDR3 makes a read error likely. It is unclear where the CDR3 begins or ends on the DNA, so no DNA is shown, and the CDR3 is as TCRdb lists it. This chain links TRBV7-2 with TRBJ1-1. The CDR3 has 17 residues if both end residues are counted. The germline V gene encodes CDR1 SGHTA and CDR2 FQGNSA. CDR3 region: CASSTRLAGFWSSSSAP.

Ten or more counts support this clonotype. The chain is built from TRBV5-1 and TRBJ1-2; tentatively, D is TRBD1 (5 bases). Looked up from germline, CDR1 is SGHRS and CDR2 is YFSETQ. The CDR3 contains 14 residues. V lost 6 bases, J lost 7 bases, and 19 bases lay in between. CDR3 residues: CASTFGEGTGGYTF. CDR3 DNA: TGCGCCAGCACCTTTGGAGAAGGGACTGGTGGCTACACCTTC.

CDR3 DNA: TGTGCCAGCAGCTTACCGGGACAGGGGTGGGGCAATGAGCAGTACTTC. This gives the protein CASSLPGQGWGNEQYF. V usage is TRBV7-6 and J usage is TRBJ2-5; 10 positions agree with TRBD1. V shed 2 bases, J shed 11 bases, and the junction held 14 bases outside the gene matches. Germline V CDR1 and CDR2: SGHVS, FNYEAQ. The length of the CDR3 is 16 residues. The full variable domain, rest sourced from reference TRBV7-6 and TRBJ2-5, is GAGVSQSPRYKVTKRGQDVALRCDPISGHVSLYWYRQALGQGPEFLTYFNYEAQQDKSGLPNDRFSAERPEGSISTLTIQRTEQRDSAMYRCASSLPGQGWGNEQYFGPGTRLLVL.

This clonotype was recorded a few times. The rearrangement links TRBV7-2 to TRBJ2-7; no reliable D call. The J call is in doubt because the DNA end fits TRBJ2-5 better. This CDR3 comprises 14 residues. Germline CDR1 and CDR2: SGHTA and FQGNSA. CDR3 residues: CASSLASRKETQYF. CDR3 bases: TGTGCCAGCAGCTTAGCATCTAGGAAAGAGACCCAGTACTTC.

The chain combines TRBV3-1 with TRBJ2-4; D not resolved. The germline CDR1 and CDR2 sequences are LGHDT and YNNKEL (reference sequence). V lost 2 bases and J lost 0, with 5 bases in between. CDR3 length: 14 amino acids. The CDR3 sequence: CASSQSVAKNIQYF. Here the CDR3 DNA reads TGTGCCAGCAGCCAATCGGTAGCCAAAAACATTCAGTACTTC.

The chain couples TRBV2 to TRBJ2-3; the D gene is possibly TRBD2 (5 bases). The CDR3 totals 15 residues. V lost 1 base to trimming and J lost 1 base, with 9 bases between them. Germline V lookup: CDR1 SNHLY, CDR2 FYNNEI. CDR3 in DNA: TGTGCCAGCAGTGAAGAAGGCGGGCGCACAGATACGCAGTATTTT. It specifies CASSEEGGRTDTQYF.

This clonotype has more than one count but fewer than ten. The V call is TRBV6-1, the J call TRBJ2-7; the match to TRBD1 covers 7 bases. CDR3 length: 14 residues. Germline assignment: CDR1 MNHNS and CDR2 SASEGT. V shed 6 bases and J 8 bases; nucleotides not matched to a gene: 13. The CDR3 here is CASSPGPDRAKQYF. For the CDR3, the DNA is TGTGCCAGCAGCCCGGGCCCCGACAGGGCCAAGCAGTACTTC.

The chain joins TRBV7-6 to TRBJ2-3; 13 bases fit TRBD2. The J call may not be correct, given that the DNA end is closer to TRBJ2-1. CDR1 and CDR2 (germline): SGHVS, FNYEAQ. This CDR3 comprises 15 residues. The CDR3 sequence is CASSELAGGLNEQFF. CDR3 coding DNA: TGTGCCAGCAGCGAACTAGCGGGAGGGCTGAATGAGCAGTTCTTC.

This clonotype was found once. The gene calls are TRBV7-2 and TRBJ2-7; 10 nucleotides agree with TRBD2. Trimming took 5 bases from V and 6 from J; bases not matched to a gene: 7. The CDR3 runs to 14 residues. Germline CDR1 is SGHTA and CDR2 is FQGNSA. The CDR3 bases are TGTGCCAGCAGCCATACTAGCGGGATATCCGAGCAGTACTTC. Translating it yields CASSHTSGISEQYF.

This clonotype was found a few times. This sequence joins TRBV12-3 or TRBV12-4 and TRBJ2-7, with D perhaps matching TRBD1 or TRBD2 (8 bases each). The germline V and J ends were trimmed by 5 bases and 7 bases, with 30 bases remaining between them. The CDR3 runs 18 residues. The CDR3 reads CASSPMTGVGTRQSEQYF. CDR3 DNA sequence: TGTGCCAGCAGTCCCATGACAGGGGTAGGGACTAGACAATCTGAGCAGTACTTC.

This clonotype was counted a single time. The chain recombines TRBV6-6 with TRBJ2-1, with D perhaps matching TRBD2 (5 bases). The J call may be mistaken, given a closer DNA end match to TRBJ2-3. The CDR3 runs 16 residues. Germline V gives CDR1 MNHNY, CDR2 SVGAGI (reference sequence). The CDR3, as DNA: TGTGCCAGCAGTAACGGGCGGGTTACTCTCACAGATACGCAGTATTTT. Translating it yields CASSNGRVTLTDTQYF.

Ten or more counts support this clonotype. This chain uses TRBV7-2 with TRBJ2-1, with a tentative D call TRBD2 (6 bases). The CDR3 totals 15 residues. Per the germline V gene, CDR1 is SGHTA and CDR2 is FQGNSA. The V end lost 4 bases, the J end lost 4 bases, and 14 bases lay between the germline ends. This CDR3 reads CASSSGSGGYNEQFF. The DNA for the CDR3 is TGTGCCAGCAGCTCCGGGAGCGGTGGATACAATGAGCAGTTCTTC.

This clonotype was observed a single time. V is TRBV6-2 or TRBV6-3 and J is TRBJ2-5; 10 bases fit TRBD2. Unmatched junction bases numbered 13, after V lost 8 bases and J lost 4 bases. This CDR3 has 16 amino acids. The germline V gene has CDR1 MNHEY and CDR2 SVGEGT. The CDR3 region is CASVSGGAGGPETQYF. The CDR3 bases are TGTGCCAGCGTGTCCGGAGGAGCGGGGGGGCCAGAGACCCAGTACTTC.

The chain combines TRBV28 with TRBJ1-1, with 8 bases matching TRBD2. The end of the DNA aligns better with TRBJ2-2, so the J call may be wrong. This CDR3 is 14 amino acids long. Per the germline V gene, CDR1 is MDHEN and CDR2 is SYDVKM. In DNA, the CDR3 is TGTGCCAGCAGTCAGACTAGCGCGGCCGGGGAGCTGTTTTTT. Protein sequence: CASSQTSAAGELFF.

CDR3 sequence: CASSLAGPYGYTF. For the CDR3, the DNA is TGTGCCAGCAGCTTAGCTGGACCATATGGCTACACCTTC. The chain joins TRBV7-2 to TRBJ2-1; D remains unclear. The end of the DNA is better explained by TRBJ1-2, so the J call may be wrong. The V gene's germline CDR1 is SGHTA and CDR2 FQGNSA. The CDR3 is made up of 13 amino acids.

V is TRBV30 and J is TRBJ1-2, with a possible D match to TRBD1 (5 bases). V dropped 0 bases and J dropped 6 bases, with 14 bases sitting between them. This CDR3 comprises 14 residues. CDR1 and CDR2 (germline): GTSNPN, SVGIG (reference sequence). The CDR3 DNA reads TGTGCCTGGAGTGTACCCGGGGCTCGGCATGGCTACACCTTC. It encodes CAWSVPGARHGYTF. The whole variable domain, filled in from reference TRBV30 and TRBJ1-2, reads SQTIHQWPATLVQPVGSPLSLECTVEGTSNPNLYWYRQAAGRGLQLLFYSVGIGQISSEVPQNLSASRPQDRQFILSSKKLLLSDSGFYLCAWSVPGARHGYTFGSGTRLTVV.

V is TRBV7-9 and J is TRBJ2-1; D is unresolved. V lost 3 bases and J lost 6, with 15 bases in between. Germline V lookup: CDR1 SEHNR, CDR2 FQNEAQ (reference sequence). The CDR3 extends over 15 amino acids. The CDR3 is CASSFSSTLSNEQFF. CDR3 nucleotides: TGTGCCAGCAGCTTTTCGAGCACCCTGAGCAATGAGCAGTTCTTC.